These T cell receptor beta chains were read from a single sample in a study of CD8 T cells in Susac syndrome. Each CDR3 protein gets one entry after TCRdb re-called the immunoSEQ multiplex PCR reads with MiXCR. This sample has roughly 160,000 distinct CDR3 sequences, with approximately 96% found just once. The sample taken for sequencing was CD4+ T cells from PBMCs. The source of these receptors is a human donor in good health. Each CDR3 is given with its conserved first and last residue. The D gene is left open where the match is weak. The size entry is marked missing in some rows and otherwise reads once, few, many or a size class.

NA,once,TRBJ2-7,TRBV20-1,TGCAGTGCTAGAGAAAACTCTTTAGGGACGGTCTCCTACGAGCAGTACTTC,CSARENSLGTVSYEQYF
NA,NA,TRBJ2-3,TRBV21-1,TGTGCCAGCAGCAAAGATAGACAGGGTGGGACTCACCGGACCACCACAGATACGCAGTATTTT,CASSKDRQGGTHRTTTDTQYF
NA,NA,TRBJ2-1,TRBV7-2,TGTGCCGGGGAGAGGCGGACGAGCTCCAATGAGCAGTTCTTC,CAGERRTSSNEQFF
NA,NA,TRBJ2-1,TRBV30,TGTGCCTGGAGTGTGGGCCAGTATGACGATGAGCAGTTCTTC,CAWSVGQYDDEQFF
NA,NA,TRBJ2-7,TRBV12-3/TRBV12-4,TGTGCCAGCAGTTCCCTGGGGTCTGCCGAGCAGTACTTC,CASSSLGSAEQYF
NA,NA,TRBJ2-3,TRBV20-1,TGCAGTGCTGCCGCCTGGATTGGCACAGATACGCAGTATTTT,CSAAAWIGTDTQYF
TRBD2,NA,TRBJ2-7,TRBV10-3,TGTGCCATCAGTGACCCCGGGACTACCTCCTACGAGCAGTACTTC,CAISDPGTTSYEQYF
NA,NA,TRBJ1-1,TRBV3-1,TGTGCCAGCAGCCGGGGGCGCACTGAAGCTTTCTTT,CASSRGRTEAFF
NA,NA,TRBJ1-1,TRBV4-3,TGCGCCAGCAGCCAAGAGGGGAGTAGCTCTGAAGCTTTCTTT,CASSQEGSSSEAFF
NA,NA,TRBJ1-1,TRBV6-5,TGTGCCAGCGGGCAGGGAGCTTTCTTT,CASGQGAFF
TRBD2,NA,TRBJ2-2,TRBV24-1,TGTGCCACCCGGGGGGAGACCGGGGAGCTGTTTTTT,CATRGETGELFF
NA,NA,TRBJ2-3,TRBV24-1,TGTGCCACCAGTGCCACTAGGGGAGATACGCAGTATTTT,CATSATRGDTQYF
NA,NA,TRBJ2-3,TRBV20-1,TGCAGTGCTAGCGTATCGGGACCCCGCACAGATACGCAGTATTTT,CSASVSGPRTDTQYF